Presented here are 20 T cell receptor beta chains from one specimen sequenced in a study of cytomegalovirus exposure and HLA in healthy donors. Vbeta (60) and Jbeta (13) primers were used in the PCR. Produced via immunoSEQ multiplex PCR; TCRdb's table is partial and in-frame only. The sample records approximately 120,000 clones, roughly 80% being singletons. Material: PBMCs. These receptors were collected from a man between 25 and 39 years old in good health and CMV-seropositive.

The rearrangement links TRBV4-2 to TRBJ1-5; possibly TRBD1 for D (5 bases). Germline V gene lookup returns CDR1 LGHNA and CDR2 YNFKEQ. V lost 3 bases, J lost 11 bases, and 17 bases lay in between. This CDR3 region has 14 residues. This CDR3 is CASSQVGVDTTQHF. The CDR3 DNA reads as TGTGCCAGCAGCCAGGTTGGTGTGGACACCACCCAGCATTTT.

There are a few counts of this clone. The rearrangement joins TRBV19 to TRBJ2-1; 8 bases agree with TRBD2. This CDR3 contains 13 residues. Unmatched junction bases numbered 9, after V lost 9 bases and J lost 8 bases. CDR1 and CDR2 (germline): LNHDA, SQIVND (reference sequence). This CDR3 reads CASGGSGGDEQFF. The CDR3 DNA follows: TGTGCCAGCGGGGGAAGCGGGGGAGATGAGCAGTTCTTC.

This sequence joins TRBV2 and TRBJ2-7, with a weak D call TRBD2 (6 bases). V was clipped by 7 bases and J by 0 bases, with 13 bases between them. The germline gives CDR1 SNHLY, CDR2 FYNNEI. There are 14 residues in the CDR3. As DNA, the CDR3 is TGTGCCAGCACCGGGGGTACGGTCTCCTACGAGCAGTACTTC. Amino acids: CASTGGTVSYEQYF.

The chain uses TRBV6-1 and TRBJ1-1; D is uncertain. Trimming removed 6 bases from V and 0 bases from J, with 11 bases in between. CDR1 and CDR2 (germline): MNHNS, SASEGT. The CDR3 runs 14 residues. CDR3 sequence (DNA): TGTGCCAGCAGCCTGACACGGTTGAACACTGAAGCTTTCTTT. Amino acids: CASSLTRLNTEAFF.

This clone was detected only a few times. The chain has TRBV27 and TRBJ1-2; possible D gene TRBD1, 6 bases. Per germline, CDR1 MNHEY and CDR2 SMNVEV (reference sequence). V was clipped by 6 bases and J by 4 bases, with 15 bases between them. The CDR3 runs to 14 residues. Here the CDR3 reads CASRTTDRPYGYTF. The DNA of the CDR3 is TGTGCCAGCAGGACGACGGACAGACCCTATGGCTACACCTTC.

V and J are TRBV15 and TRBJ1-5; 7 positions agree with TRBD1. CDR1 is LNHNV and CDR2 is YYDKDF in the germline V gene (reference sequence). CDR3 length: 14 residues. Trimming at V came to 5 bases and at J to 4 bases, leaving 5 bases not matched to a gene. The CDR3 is CATSRGQDNQPQHF. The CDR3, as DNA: TGTGCCACCAGCCGAGGACAGGATAATCAGCCCCAGCATTTT.

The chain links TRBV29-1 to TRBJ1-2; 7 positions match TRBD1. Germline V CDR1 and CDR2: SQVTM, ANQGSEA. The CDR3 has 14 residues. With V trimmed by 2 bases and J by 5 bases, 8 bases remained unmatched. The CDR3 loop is CSVERTGGSYGYTF. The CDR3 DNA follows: TGCAGCGTTGAAAGGACAGGCGGAAGTTATGGCTACACCTTC.

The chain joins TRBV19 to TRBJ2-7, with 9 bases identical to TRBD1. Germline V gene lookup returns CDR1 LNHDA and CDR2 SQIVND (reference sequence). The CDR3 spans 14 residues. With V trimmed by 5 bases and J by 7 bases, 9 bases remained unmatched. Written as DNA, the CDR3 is TGTGCCAGTAGTGCACAGGGGGCGACGGGTGAGCAGTACTTC. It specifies CASSAQGATGEQYF.

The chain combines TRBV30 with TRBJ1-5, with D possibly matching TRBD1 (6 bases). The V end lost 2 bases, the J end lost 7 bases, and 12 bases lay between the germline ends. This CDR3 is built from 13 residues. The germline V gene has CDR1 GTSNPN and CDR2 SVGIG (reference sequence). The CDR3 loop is CAWSPDSSQPQHF. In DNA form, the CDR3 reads TGTGCCTGGAGTCCGGACAGTAGCCAGCCCCAGCATTTT.

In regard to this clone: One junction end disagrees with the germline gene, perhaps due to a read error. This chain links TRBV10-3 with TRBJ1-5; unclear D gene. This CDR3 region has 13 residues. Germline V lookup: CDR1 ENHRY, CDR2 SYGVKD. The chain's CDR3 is CASSYSINQPQHF. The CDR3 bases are TGTGCCAGCAGTTACTCGATAAATCAGCCCCAGCATTTT.

The CDR3 DNA reads TGTGCCAGCAGTGATTTCCCCCAGGGCCGGAGTTCACCCCTCCACTTT. Amino acids: CASSDFPQGRSSPLHF. V usage is TRBV6-1 and J usage is TRBJ1-6; the D gene is possibly TRBD1 (5 bases). The germline V and J ends were trimmed by 3 bases and 9 bases, with 18 bases remaining between them. In germline, CDR1 is MNHNS, CDR2 SASEGT. This CDR3 spans 16 amino acids.

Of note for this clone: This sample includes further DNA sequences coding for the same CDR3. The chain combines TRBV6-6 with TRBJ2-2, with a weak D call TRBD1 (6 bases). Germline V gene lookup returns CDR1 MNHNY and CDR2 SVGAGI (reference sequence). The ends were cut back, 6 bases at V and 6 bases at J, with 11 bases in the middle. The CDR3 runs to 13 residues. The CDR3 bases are TGTGCCAGCAGCAACAGGGAACCCGGGGAGCTGTTTTTT. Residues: CASSNREPGELFF.

The CDR3 nucleotides are TGTGCCAGCAGCTCAGACAGGGGGCTGGCAGATACGCAGTATTTT. Translating it yields CASSSDRGLADTQYF. This rearrangement joins TRBV7-9 to TRBJ2-3, with 10 bases matching TRBD1. CDR1 is SEHNR, CDR2 FQNEAQ, per germline (reference sequence). Unmatched junction bases numbered 5, after V lost 4 bases and J lost 4 bases. The CDR3 is 15 amino acids. The whole variable domain, remainder taken from reference TRBV7-9 and TRBJ2-3, is DTGVSQNPRHKITKRGQNVTFRCDPISEHNRLYWYRQTLGQGPEFLTYFQNEAQLEKSRLLSDRFSAERPKGSFSTLEIQRTEQGDSAMYLCASSSDRGLADTQYFGPGTRLTVL.

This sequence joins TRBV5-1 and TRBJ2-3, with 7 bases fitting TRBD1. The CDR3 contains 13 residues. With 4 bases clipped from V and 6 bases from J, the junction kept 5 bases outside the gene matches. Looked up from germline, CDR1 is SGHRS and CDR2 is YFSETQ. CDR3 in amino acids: CASSIKQGDTQYF. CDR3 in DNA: TGCGCCAGCAGCATTAAACAGGGGGATACGCAGTATTTT.

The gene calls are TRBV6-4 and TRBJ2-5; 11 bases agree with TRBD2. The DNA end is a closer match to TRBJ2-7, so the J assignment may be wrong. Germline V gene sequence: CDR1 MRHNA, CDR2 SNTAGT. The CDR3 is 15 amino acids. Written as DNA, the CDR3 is TGTGCCAGCAGTGCGCTAGCGGGGGGCCACTACGAGCAGTACTTC. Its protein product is CASSALAGGHYEQYF.

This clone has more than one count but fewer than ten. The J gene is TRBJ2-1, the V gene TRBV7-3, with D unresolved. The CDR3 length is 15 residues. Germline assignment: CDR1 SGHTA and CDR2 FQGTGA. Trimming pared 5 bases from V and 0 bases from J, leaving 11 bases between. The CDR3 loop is CASSLDSSSYNEQFF. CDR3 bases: TGTGCCAGCAGCCTTGACTCTAGCTCCTACAATGAGCAGTTCTTC.

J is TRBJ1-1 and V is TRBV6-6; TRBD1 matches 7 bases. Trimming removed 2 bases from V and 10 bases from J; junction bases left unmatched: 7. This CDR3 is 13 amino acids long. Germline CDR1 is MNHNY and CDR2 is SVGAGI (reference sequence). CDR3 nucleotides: TGTGCCAGCAGTTACCCCGGACAGGTTGGAGCTTTCTTT. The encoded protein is CASSYPGQVGAFF.

The CDR3 region is CASSYSDRGYGYTF. The CDR3 DNA reads TGTGCCAGCAGTTACTCGGACAGGGGGTATGGCTACACCTTC. The chain joins TRBV6-6 to TRBJ1-2, with 10 positions matching TRBD1. The CDR3 has 14 amino acids. J lost 5 bases, V lost 0 bases, and 0 bases had no gene match. The V gene's germline CDR1 is MNHNY and CDR2 SVGAGI (reference sequence).

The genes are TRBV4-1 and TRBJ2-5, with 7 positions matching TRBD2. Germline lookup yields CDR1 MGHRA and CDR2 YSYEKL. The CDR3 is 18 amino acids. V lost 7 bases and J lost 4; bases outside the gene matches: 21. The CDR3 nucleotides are TGCGCCAGCACCTATTCTCTAGGGGCGGCTTCGGGGGGAGAGACCCAGTACTTC. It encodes CASTYSLGAASGGETQYF.

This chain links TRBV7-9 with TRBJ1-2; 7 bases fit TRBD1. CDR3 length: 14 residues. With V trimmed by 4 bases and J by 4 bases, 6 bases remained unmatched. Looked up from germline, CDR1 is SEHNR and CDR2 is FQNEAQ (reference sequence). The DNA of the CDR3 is TGTGCCAGCAGCTCCGGACAGGCCTTCTATGGCTACACCTTC. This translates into CASSSGQAFYGYTF.